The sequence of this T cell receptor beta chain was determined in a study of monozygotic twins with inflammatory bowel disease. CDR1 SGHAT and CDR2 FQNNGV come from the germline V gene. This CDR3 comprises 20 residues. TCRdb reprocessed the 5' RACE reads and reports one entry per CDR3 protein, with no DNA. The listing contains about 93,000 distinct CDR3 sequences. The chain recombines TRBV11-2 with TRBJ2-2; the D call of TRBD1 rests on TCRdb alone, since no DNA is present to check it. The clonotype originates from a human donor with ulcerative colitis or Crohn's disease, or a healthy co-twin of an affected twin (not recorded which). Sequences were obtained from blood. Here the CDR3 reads CASSLVPLFGGTILTGELFF.